Listed below are T cell receptor beta chains from one sample, sequenced in a study of blood T cell repertoires in COVID-19. Profiling relied on immunoSEQ multiplex PCR, and the TCRdb table lists in-frame clones only, not all of them. The sample has about 120,000 clones; 85% to 90% are singletons. The specimen sequenced was peripheral blood. Receptors originate from a woman aged 55-70 years with COVID-19, enrolled during active disease. CDR3s include the opening cysteine and the closing phenylalanine or tryptophan. D genes are given only for firm matches. Size tells how often a clone was seen (once, few, many) or the class of an expanded clone, and some rows leave it out.

V gene,D gene,clone size,J gene,CDR3 DNA,CDR3 protein
TRBV18,TRBD2,-,TRBJ2-7,TGTGCCAGCTCACCCGGGGGGAGGTACGAGCAGTACTTC,CASSPGGRYEQYF
TRBV4-3,-,-,TRBJ2-3,TGCGCCAGCAGCCAATCGGGTGATACGCAGTATTTT,CASSQSGDTQYF
TRBV19,TRBD1,-,TRBJ1-6,TGTGCCAGTAGGTCACCGGGACAGGGAACTCCCCTCCACTTT,CASRSPGQGTPLHF
TRBV28,TRBD1,-,TRBJ1-2,TGTGCCACCCGACAGGGAAACTATGGCTACACCTTC,CATRQGNYGYTF
TRBV19,-,-,TRBJ1-2,TGTGCCAGTAGCGTCAACGCCGGCTATGGCTACACCTTC,CASSVNAGYGYTF
TRBV9,TRBD1,-,TRBJ1-2,TGTGCCAGCAGCTCCTGGACAGGAGATAGCTATGGCTACACCTTC,CASSSWTGDSYGYTF
TRBV6-6,TRBD1,-,TRBJ2-7,TGTGCCAGCAGGGACCCGGACAGGGGGCATTACGAGCAGTACTTC,CASRDPDRGHYEQYF
TRBV3-1/TRBV3-2,TRBD1,-,TRBJ1-1,TGTGCCAGCAGCCAGGGGGACAGGGAAGCTTTCTTT,CASSQGDREAFF
TRBV7-9,-,-,TRBJ1-2,TGTGCCAGCAGCTTAGTTGTAGTAAACTATGGCTACACCTTC,CASSLVVVNYGYTF
TRBV11-2,TRBD1,-,TRBJ1-4,TGTGCCAGCAGCTTCGCCGGGACAGGGATTAATGAAAAACTGTTTTTT,CASSFAGTGINEKLFF
TRBV6-6,-,once,TRBJ2-3,TGTGCCAGCAGTTACCCGGCAGGGCAAGATACGCAGTATTTT,CASSYPAGQDTQYF
TRBV3-1/TRBV3-2,-,-,TRBJ1-2,TGTGCCAGCAGCCAAGATACCGGGTATGGCTACACCTTC,CASSQDTGYGYTF
TRBV9,-,-,TRBJ1-2,TGTGCCAGCAGCGTATCAGGTCCTAACTATGGCTACACCTTC,CASSVSGPNYGYTF
TRBV6-2/TRBV6-3,-,-,TRBJ2-2,TGTGCCAGCAGCCTCGGTTTCACCGGGGAGCTGTTTTTT,CASSLGFTGELFF
TRBV20-1,-,-,TRBJ2-7,TGCAGTGCTAGTCTCGTTAGCACGGCCGAGCAGTACTTC,CSASLVSTAEQYF
TRBV19,-,-,TRBJ1-1,TGTGCCAGTAGTATAGAACGGACATCGGCTTTCTTT,CASSIERTSAFF
TRBV27,TRBD1,-,TRBJ2-7,TGTGCCAGCAGTCCCTTGGGACAGGAAAGCTACGAGCAGTACTTC,CASSPLGQESYEQYF